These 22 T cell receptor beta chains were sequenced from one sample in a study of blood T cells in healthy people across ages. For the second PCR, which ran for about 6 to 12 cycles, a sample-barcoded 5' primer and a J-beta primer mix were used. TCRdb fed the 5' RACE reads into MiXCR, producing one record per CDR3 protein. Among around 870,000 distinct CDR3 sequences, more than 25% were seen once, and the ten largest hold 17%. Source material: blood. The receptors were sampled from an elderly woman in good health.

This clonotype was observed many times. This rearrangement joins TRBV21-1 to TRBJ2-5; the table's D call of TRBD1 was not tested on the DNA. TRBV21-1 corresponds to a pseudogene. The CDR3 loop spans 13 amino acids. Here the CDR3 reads CASTSGRQETQYF. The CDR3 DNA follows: TGTGCCAGCACCTCGGGACGTCAAGAGACCCAGTACTTC.

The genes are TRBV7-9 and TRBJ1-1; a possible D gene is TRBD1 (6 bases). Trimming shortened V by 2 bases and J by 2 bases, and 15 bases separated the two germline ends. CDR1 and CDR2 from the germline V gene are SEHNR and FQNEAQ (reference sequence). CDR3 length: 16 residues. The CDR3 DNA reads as TGTGCCAGCAGCTTAACGGGCAGGGGACCTAACACTGAAGCTTTCTTT. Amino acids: CASSLTGRGPNTEAFF.

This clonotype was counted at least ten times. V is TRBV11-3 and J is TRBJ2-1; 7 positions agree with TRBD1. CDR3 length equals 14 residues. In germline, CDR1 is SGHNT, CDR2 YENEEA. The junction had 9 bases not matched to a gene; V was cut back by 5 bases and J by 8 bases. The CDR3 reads CASSGRDSRYEQFF. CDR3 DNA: TGTGCCAGCAGCGGCCGGGACAGCCGATATGAGCAGTTCTTC. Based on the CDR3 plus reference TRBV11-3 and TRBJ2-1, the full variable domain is EAGVVQSPRYKIIEKKQPVAFWCNPISGHNTLYWYLQNLGQGPELLIRYENEEAVDDSQLPKDRFSAERLKGVDSTLKIQPAELGDSAVYLCASSGRDSRYEQFFGPGTRLTVL.

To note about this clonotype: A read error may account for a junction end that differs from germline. The CDR3 bases are TGTGCCAGCGGTTACTTGTCGCGACAGTCGGAGCCCCAGCATTTT. Translated: CASGYLSRQSEPQHF. This chain links TRBV6-5 with TRBJ1-5, with D tentatively TRBD1 (5 bases). This CDR3 spans 15 amino acids. Germline V gene sequence: CDR1 MNHEY, CDR2 SVGAGI.

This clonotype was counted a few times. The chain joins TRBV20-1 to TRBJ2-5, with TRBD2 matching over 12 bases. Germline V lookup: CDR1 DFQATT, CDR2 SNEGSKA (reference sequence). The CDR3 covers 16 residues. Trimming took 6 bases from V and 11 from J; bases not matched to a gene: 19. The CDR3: CSANIPTSGGYNEQYF. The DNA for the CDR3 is TGCAGTGCCAACATCCCGACTAGCGGGGGATATAATGAACAGTACTTC.

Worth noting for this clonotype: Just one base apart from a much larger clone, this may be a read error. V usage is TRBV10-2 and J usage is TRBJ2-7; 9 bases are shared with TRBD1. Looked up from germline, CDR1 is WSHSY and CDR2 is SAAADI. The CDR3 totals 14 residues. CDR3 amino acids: CANSESGTGRGQYF. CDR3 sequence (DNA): TGCGCCAACAGTGAGTCGGGGACAGGGCGCGGGCAGTACTTC.

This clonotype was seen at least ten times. The CDR3 bases are TGCGCCAGCAGTGAGTCGGCCATGGGTCAAGAGACCCAGTACTTC. It is translated as CASSESAMGQETQYF. J is TRBJ2-5 and V is TRBV10-1, with D uncertain. Germline V lookup: CDR1 WNHNN, CDR2 SYGVQD (reference sequence). The V end was cut by 0 bases, the J end by 2 bases, with 10 bases between. This CDR3 comprises 15 residues.

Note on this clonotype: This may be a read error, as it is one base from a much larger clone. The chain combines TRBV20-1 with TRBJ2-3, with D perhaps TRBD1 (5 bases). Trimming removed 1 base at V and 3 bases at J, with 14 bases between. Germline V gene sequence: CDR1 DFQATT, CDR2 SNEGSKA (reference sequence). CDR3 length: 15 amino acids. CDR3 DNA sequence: TGCAGTGCTAGAGCTCTGGAGCAGGGAACAGATACGCAGTATTTT. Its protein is CSARALEQGTDTQYF.

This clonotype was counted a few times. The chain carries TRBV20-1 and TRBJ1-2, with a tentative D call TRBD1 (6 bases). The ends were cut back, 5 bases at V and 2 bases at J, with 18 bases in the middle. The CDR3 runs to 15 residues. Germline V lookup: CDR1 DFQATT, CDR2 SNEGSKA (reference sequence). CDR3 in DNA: TGCAGTGCTTCCTTAAATCAACAGGGAAACTATGGCTACACCTTC. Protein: CSASLNQQGNYGYTF.

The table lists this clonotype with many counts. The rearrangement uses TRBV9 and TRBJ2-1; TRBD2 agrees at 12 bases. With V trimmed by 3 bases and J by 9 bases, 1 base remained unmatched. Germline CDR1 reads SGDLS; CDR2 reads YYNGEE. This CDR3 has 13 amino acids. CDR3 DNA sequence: TGTGCCAGCAGCGGGGGACTAGCGGGTGAGCAGTTCTTC. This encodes CASSGGLAGEQFF.

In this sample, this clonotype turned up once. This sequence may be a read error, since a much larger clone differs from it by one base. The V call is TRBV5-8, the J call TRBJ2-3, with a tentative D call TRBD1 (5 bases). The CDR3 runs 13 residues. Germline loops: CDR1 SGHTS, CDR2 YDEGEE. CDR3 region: CAGRKTGTDTQYF. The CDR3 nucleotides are TGTGCCGGCAGGAAGACAGGCACAGATACGCAGTATTTT.

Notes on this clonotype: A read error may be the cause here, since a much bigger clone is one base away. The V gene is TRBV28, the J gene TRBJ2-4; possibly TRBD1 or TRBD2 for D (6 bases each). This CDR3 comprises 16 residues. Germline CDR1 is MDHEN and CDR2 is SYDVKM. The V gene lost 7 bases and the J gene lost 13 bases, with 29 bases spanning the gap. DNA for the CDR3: TGTGCCAGCAACACCCTAGGGGGGACAAACCGAGAGGCCCAGTACTTC. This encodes CASNTLGGTNREAQYF.

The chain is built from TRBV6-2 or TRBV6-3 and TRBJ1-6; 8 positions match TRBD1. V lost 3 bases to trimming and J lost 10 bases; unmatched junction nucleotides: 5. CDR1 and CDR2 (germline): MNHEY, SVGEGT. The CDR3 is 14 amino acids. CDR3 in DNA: TGTGCCAGCAGTTATCAGGGGACAGGATCACCCCTCCACTTT. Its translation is CASSYQGTGSPLHF.

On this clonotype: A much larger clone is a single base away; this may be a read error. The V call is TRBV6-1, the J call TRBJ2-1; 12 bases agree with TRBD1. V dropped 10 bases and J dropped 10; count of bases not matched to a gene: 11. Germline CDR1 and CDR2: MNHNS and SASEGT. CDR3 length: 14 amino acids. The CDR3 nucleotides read TGTGCCAACAGACCCGGGACAGGGGGCTACGAGCAGTTCTTC. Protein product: CANRPGTGGYEQFF.

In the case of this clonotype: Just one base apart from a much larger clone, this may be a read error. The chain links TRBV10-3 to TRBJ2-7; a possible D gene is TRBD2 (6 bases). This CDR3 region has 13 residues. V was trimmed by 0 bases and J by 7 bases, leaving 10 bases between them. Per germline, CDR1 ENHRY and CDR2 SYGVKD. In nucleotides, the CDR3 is TGTGCCATCAGTGAGTCGGAGGGCCGGGAGCAGTACTTC. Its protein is CAISESEGREQYF.

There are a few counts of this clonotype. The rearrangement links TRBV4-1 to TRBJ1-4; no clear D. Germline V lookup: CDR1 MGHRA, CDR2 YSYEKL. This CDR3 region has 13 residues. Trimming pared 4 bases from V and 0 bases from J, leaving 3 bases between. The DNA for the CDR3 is TGCGCCAGCAGCCGAGCAACTAATGAAAAACTGTTTTTT. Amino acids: CASSRATNEKLFF.

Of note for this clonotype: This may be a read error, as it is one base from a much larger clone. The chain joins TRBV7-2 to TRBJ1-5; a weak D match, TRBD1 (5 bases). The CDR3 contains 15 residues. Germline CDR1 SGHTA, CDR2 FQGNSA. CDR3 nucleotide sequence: TGTGCCAGCAGTGGGACTTATAACTTAAATCAGCCCCGGCATTTT. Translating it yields CASSGTYNLNQPRHF.

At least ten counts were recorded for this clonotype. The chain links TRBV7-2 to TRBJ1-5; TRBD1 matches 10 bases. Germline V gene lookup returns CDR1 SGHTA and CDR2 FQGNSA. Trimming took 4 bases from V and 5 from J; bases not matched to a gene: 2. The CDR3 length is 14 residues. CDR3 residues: CASSSGQGDQPQHF. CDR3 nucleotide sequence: TGTGCCAGCAGCTCAGGACAGGGGGATCAGCCCCAGCATTTT.

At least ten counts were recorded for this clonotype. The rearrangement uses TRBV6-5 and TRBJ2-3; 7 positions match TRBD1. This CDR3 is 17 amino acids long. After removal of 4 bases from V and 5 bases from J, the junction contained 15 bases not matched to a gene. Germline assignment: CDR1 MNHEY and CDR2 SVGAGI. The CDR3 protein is CASSSRHLTGLVDTQYF. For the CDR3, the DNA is TGTGCCAGCAGTTCCCGACACCTGACAGGGTTGGTAGATACGCAGTATTTT.

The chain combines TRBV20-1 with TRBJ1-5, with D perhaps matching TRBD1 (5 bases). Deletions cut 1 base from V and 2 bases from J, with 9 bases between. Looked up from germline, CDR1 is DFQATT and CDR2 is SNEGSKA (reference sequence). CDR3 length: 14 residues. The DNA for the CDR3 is TGCAGTGCTAGAGTCAGGGAGGGCAATCAGCCCCAGCATTTT. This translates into CSARVREGNQPQHF.

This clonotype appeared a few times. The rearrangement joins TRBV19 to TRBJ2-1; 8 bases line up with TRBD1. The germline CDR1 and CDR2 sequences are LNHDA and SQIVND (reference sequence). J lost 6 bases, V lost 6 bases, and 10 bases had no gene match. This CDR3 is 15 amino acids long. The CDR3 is CASRLGGQAFNEQFF. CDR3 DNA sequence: TGTGCCAGTAGACTAGGGGGACAGGCATTCAATGAGCAGTTCTTC.

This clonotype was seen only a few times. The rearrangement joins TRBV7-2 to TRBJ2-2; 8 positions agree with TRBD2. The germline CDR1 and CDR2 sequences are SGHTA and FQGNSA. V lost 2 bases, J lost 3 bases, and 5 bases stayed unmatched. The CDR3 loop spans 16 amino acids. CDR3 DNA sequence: TGTGCCAGCAGCTTAACGGGGGGGCCGGACACCGGGGAGCTGTTTTTT. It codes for CASSLTGGPDTGELFF.